The 12 T cell receptor beta chains reported below all come from one sample, sequenced in a study of blood T cell repertoires in COVID-19. The assay was immunoSEQ multiplex PCR, and TCRdb's table has in-frame clones only and misses some. Of some 140,000 clones in the sample, around 85% are singletons; the top ten hold about 0.63%. Sequencing was carried out using peripheral blood. The source is a man in his fifties or sixties with COVID-19, enrolled during active disease.

The chain couples TRBV6-1 to TRBJ1-5; D gene unclear. The CDR3 runs to 15 residues. With 3 bases removed from V and 6 bases from J, the gap between germline ends came to 15 bases. Germline V gene lookup returns CDR1 MNHNS and CDR2 SASEGT. The CDR3 DNA reads TGTGCCAGCAGTGACCCGGGAGAGCTGGGTCAGCCCCAGCATTTT. This sequence encodes CASSDPGELGQPQHF.

The V call is TRBV5-1, the J call TRBJ2-1; TRBD2 is a possible D gene (5 bases). The V gene's germline CDR1 is SGHRS and CDR2 YFSETQ. Trimming shortened V by 0 bases and J by 12 bases, and 10 bases separated the two germline ends. The CDR3 length is 12 residues. CDR3 DNA: TGCGCCAGCAGCTTGGACCCGGGATGGCAGTTCTTC. Translated, it gives CASSLDPGWQFF.

This clone was counted a few times. This chain uses TRBV7-9 with TRBJ2-2; TRBD2 agrees at 8 bases. Germline-derived CDR1 and CDR2 are SEHNR and FQNEAQ (reference sequence). The CDR3 is made up of 19 amino acids. V gave up 0 bases and J gave up 1 base; unmatched junction bases: 10. The CDR3 region is CASSLAIGGATMNTGELFF. In nucleotides, the CDR3 is TGTGCCAGCAGCTTAGCCATCGGGGGGGCGACAATGAACACCGGGGAGCTGTTTTTT.

CDR3 coding DNA: TGTGCCAGCAGTCCGCCGGGGGAAAAAGGAGCTTTCTTT. Amino acids: CASSPPGEKGAFF. V is TRBV6-5 and J is TRBJ1-1; tentatively, D is TRBD1 (5 bases). The germline gives CDR1 MNHEY, CDR2 SVGAGI. The V end was cut by 5 bases, the J end by 10 bases, with 17 bases between. The CDR3 is 13 residues long.

V gene TRBV30 combines with J gene TRBJ2-7, with D uncertain. Germline CDR1 reads GTSNPN; CDR2 reads SVGIG (reference sequence). The CDR3 sequence is 13 residues long. Trimming stripped 3 bases from V and 0 bases from J, with 9 bases between. In DNA, the CDR3 is TGTGCCTGGAGAAATCGGAGCTCCTACGAGCAGTACTTC. Its protein product is CAWRNRSSYEQYF.

As for this clone: Other DNA sequences in the same sample also yield this CDR3. In nucleotides, the CDR3 is TGCAGCGTTGGGTTGCAGGGCGGCGAGCAGTACTTC. It codes for CSVGLQGGEQYF. The chain is built from TRBV29-1 and TRBJ2-7; TRBD1 is a possible D gene (5 bases). V shed 4 bases and J shed 6 bases, with 13 bases lying between them. Germline V gene lookup returns CDR1 SQVTM and CDR2 ANQGSEA. The CDR3 covers 12 residues.

This clone was observed many times. The rearrangement joins TRBV11-2 to TRBJ2-7, with 8 bases lining up with TRBD1. With V trimmed by 2 bases and J by 1 base, 13 bases remained unmatched. Germline V CDR1 and CDR2: SGHAT, FQNNGV. The CDR3 totals 18 residues. The CDR3 coding sequence is TGTGCCAGCAGCTTACAGAGGGGTGGTCAGGGGGCTTCCTACGAGCAGTACTTC. It translates to CASSLQRGGQGASYEQYF. The whole variable domain, remainder taken from reference TRBV11-2 and TRBJ2-7, is EAGVAQSPRYKIIEKRQSVAFWCNPISGHATLYWYQQILGQGPKLLIQFQNNGVVDDSQLPKDRFSAERLKGVDSTLKIQPAKLEDSAVYLCASSLQRGGQGASYEQYFGPGTRLTVT.

The V and J genes are TRBV5-1 and TRBJ1-2; D is unresolved. Trimming shortened V by 0 bases and J by 5 bases, and 23 bases separated the two germline ends. CDR3 length: 18 amino acids. Germline CDR1 and CDR2: SGHRS and YFSETQ. The CDR3 DNA follows: TGCGCCAGCAGCTTGGATGTCGGGGTGGGGATCTGGCGGTATGGCTACACCTTC. It yields the protein CASSLDVGVGIWRYGYTF.

This chain links TRBV10-3 with TRBJ2-7; TRBD1 matches at 10 bases. CDR3 length equals 16 residues. J gave up 0 bases and V 3 bases, and 5 bases lay outside the gene matches. Germline CDR1 and CDR2: ENHRY and SYGVKD. The CDR3: CAISDPGTGASYEQYF. As DNA, the CDR3 is TGTGCCATCAGTGATCCCGGGACAGGGGCCTCCTACGAGCAGTACTTC.

The chain employs TRBV7-8 and TRBJ2-3; tentative D call: TRBD2 (6 bases). Deletions cut 5 bases from V and 0 bases from J, with 9 bases between. CDR3 length: 14 residues. CDR1 and CDR2 (germline): SGHVS, FQNEAQ. CDR3 coding DNA: TGTGCCAGCAGCCCGAGCGGGAGCACAGATACGCAGTATTTT. Translation: CASSPSGSTDTQYF.

This clone was counted once. V is TRBV18 and J is TRBJ1-2; TRBD1 matches at 12 bases. V shed 2 bases, J shed 8 bases, and the junction held 12 bases outside the gene matches. CDR1 and CDR2 from the germline V gene are KGHSH and LQKENI. The CDR3 has 17 residues. The DNA of the CDR3 is TGTGCCAGCTCACCAACCTTGAACCGGGACAGGGGGCTCGGCTACACCTTC. Its protein is CASSPTLNRDRGLGYTF.

The rearrangement links TRBV10-3 to TRBJ1-1; the D is unclear. The CDR3 sequence is 13 residues long. Trimming pared 4 bases from V and 6 bases from J, leaving 12 bases between. Germline V gene data show CDR1 as ENHRY and CDR2 as SYGVKD. CDR3 DNA: TGTGCCATCAGTGCGCGGGATTTCTCTGAAGCTTTCTTT. This gives the protein CAISARDFSEAFF.